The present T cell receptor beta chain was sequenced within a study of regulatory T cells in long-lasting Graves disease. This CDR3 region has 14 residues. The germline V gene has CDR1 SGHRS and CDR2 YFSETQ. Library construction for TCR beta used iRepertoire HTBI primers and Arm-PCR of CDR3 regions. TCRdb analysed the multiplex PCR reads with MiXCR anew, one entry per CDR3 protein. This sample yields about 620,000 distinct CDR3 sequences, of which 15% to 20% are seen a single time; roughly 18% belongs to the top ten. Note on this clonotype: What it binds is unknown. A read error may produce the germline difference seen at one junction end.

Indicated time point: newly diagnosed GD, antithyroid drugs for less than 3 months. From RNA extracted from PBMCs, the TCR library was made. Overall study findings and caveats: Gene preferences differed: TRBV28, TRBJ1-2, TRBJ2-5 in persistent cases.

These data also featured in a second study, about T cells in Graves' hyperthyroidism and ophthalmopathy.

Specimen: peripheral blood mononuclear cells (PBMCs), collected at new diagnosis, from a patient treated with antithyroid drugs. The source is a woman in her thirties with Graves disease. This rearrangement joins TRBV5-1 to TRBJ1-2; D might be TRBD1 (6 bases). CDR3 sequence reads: CASSSSQGNYGCTF. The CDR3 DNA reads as TGCGCCAGCAGCTCAAGTCAGGGGAACTATGGCTGCACCTTC. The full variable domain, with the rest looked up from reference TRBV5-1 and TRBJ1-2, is KAGVTQTPRYLIKTRGQQVTLSCSPISGHRSVSWYQQTPGQGLQFLFEYFSETQRNKGNFPGRFSGRQFSNSRSEMNVSTLELGDSALYLCASSSSQGNYGCTFGSGTRLTVV.